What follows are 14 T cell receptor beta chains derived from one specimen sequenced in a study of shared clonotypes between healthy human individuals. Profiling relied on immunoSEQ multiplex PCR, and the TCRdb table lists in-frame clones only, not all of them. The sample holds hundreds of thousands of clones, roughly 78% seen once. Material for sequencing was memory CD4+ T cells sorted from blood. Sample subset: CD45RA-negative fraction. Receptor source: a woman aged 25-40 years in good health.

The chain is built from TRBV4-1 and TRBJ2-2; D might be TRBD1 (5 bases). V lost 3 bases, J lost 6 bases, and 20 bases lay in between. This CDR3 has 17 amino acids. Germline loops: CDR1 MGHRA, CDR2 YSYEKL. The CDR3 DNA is TGCGCCAGCAGCCACCCGCCCGCAGGGCTAAAAGCCGGGGAGCTGTTTTTT. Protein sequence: CASSHPPAGLKAGELFF.

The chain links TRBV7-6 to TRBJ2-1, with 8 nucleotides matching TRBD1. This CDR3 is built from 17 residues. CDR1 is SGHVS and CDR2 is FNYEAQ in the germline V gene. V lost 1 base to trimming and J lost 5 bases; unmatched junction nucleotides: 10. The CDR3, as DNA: TGTGCCAGCAGCTTAGGGGGGACAGGCGATTGGGACAATGAGCAGTTCTTC. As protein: CASSLGGTGDWDNEQFF.

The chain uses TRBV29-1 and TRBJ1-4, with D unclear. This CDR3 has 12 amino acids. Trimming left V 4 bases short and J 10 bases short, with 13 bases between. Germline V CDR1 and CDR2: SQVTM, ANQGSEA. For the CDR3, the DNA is TGCAGCGTTGGGAACCCGGGAGGAAAACTGTTTTTT. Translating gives CSVGNPGGKLFF.

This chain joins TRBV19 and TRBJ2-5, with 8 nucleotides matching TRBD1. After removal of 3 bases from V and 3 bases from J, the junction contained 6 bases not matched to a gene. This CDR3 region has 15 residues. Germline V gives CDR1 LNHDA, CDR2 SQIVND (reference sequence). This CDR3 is CASSIGRTGKETQYF. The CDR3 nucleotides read TGTGCCAGTAGTATCGGAAGGACAGGGAAAGAGACCCAGTACTTC.

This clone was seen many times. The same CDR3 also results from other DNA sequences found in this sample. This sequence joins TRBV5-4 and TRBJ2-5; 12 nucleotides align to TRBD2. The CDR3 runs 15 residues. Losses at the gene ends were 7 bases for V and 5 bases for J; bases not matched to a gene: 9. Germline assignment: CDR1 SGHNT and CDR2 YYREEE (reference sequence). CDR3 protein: CASGLAGGPGETQYF. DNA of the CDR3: TGTGCCAGCGGTCTAGCGGGAGGGCCGGGGGAGACCCAGTACTTC.

The CDR3 reads CASSFQGRDEQFF. Here the CDR3 DNA reads TGTGCCAGCAGCTTCCAGGGGAGGGATGAGCAGTTCTTC. The rearrangement uses TRBV7-2 and TRBJ2-1; TRBD2 might be the D (7 bases). Germline-derived CDR1 and CDR2 are SGHTA and FQGNSA. This CDR3 contains 13 residues. V dropped 3 bases and J dropped 8 bases, with 11 bases sitting between them.

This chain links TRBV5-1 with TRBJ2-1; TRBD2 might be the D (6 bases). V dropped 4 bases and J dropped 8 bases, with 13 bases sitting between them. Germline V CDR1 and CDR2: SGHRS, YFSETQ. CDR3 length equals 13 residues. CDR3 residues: CASSPVTSYEQFF. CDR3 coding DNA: TGCGCCAGCAGCCCGGTGACTAGTTATGAGCAGTTCTTC.

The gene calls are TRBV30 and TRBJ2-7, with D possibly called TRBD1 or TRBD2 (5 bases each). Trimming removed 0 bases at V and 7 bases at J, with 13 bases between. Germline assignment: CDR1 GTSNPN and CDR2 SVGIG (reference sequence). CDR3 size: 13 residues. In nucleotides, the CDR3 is TGTGCCTGGAGTGTGAGTTCAGGGAGAGAGCAGTACTTC. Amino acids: CAWSVSSGREQYF.

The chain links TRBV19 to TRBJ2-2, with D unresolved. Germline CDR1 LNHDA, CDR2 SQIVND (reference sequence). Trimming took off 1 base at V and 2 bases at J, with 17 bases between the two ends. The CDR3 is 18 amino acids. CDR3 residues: CASSIAQWTRANTGELFF. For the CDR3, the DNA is TGTGCCAGTAGTATAGCTCAGTGGACCCGGGCCAACACCGGGGAGCTGTTTTTT.

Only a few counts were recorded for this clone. CDR3 amino acids: CASSLRGGSNEKLFF. CDR3 nucleotides: TGTGCCAGCAGTTTAAGAGGCGGGTCTAATGAAAAACTGTTTTTT. This chain connects TRBV28 to TRBJ1-4, with unresolved D. The CDR3 runs 15 residues. V lost 2 bases and J lost 3, with 10 bases in between. Germline values: CDR1 MDHEN, CDR2 SYDVKM.

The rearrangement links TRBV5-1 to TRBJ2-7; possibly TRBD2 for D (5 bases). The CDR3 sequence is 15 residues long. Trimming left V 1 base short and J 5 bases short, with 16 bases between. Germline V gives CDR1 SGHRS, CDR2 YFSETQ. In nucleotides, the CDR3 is TGCGCCAGCAGCTTGCTTGGGTTGAGGGAAAACGAGCAGTACTTC. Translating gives CASSLLGLRENEQYF.

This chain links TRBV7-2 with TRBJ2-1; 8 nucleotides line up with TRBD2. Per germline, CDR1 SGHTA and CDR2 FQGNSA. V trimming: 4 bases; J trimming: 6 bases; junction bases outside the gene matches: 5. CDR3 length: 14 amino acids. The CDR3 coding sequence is TGTGCCAGCAGCTCACGCGGGGGGATCAATGAGCAGTTCTTC. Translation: CASSSRGGINEQFF.

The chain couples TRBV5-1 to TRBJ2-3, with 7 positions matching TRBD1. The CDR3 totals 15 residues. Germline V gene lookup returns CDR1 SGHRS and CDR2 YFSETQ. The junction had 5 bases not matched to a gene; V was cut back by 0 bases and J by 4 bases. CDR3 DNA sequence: TGCGCCAGCAGCTTGGCCCTGACAGGGTCAGATACGCAGTATTTT. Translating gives CASSLALTGSDTQYF.

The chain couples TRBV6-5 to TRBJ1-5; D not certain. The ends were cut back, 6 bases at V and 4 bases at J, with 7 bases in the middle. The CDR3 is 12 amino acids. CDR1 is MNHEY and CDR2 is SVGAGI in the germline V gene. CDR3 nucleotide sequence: TGTGCCAGCAGAACAGAAAATCAGCCCCAGCATTTT. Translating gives CASRTENQPQHF.